This T cell receptor (beta chain) was observed in a study of CD8 T cells in ankylosing spondylitis. Study findings and constraints: The disease-linked clones had a CD8+ phenotype and low blood frequencies. Clones linked to disease were reported to show significant enrichment in matched ankylosing spondylitis synovial fluid.

This clonotype was detected many times. No antigen is known for it. Quantitative molecular-barcoded 5'-RACE generated the TCR beta libraries. MiXCR, applied by TCRdb to the 5' RACE reads, yields one record per CDR3 protein. The sample yields roughly 200,000 distinct CDR3 sequences, about 13% seen once. Material for sequencing was blood, either unsorted or a sorted T cell fraction (not recorded which). The TCR comes from a male donor with ankylosing spondylitis or in good health (not recorded which).

The DNA of the CDR3 is TGCGCCAGCAGCTTGATAGAAAACAATGAGCAGTTCTTC. Translating gives CASSLIENNEQFF. The V call is TRBV5-1, the J call TRBJ2-1, with D unclear. CDR1 SGHRS and CDR2 YFSETQ come from the germline V gene. Trimming took off 1 base at V and 5 bases at J, with 7 bases between the two ends. The CDR3 is 13 residues long.